This T cell receptor (beta chain) was retrieved from a study of early T cells in non-severe SARS-CoV-2 infection. Across the study: Chains stayed unpaired after sequencing of bulk RNA from unsorted whole blood.

Unique molecular identifiers were added to individual cDNA molecules. TCRdb reanalysed the 5' RACE reads using MiXCR and keeps one entry per CDR3 protein. The sample includes 55,000 to 75,000 distinct CDR3 sequences, approximately 10% of them seen just once. This clonotype came up many times. What was sequenced was whole blood. The TCR was taken from an adult who was a healthcare worker with PCR-confirmed SARS-CoV-2 infection or an uninfected control (not recorded which).

CDR3 sequence reads: CASSLAAGGYNEQFF. The CDR3 DNA sequence: TGTGCCAGCAGCTTAGCAGCGGGAGGTTACAATGAGCAGTTCTTC. This chain uses TRBV7-6 with TRBJ2-1; 9 bases are shared with TRBD2. The V segment lost 0 bases and the J segment 4 bases; nucleotides outside the gene matches: 1. This CDR3 has 15 amino acids. In germline, CDR1 is SGHVS, CDR2 FNYEAQ.